The T cell receptor (beta chain) under discussion was sequenced for a study of T cell responses to AZD1222 COVID-19 vaccine. Study-level findings and limits: Within unmutated variant regions lay the reported targets of nearly half of spike-specific TCRs. The donor group comprised mostly white British people and more females; the analysis possibly underestimated clonal diversity. A rise in Spike-specific TCR breadth and depth followed two AZD1222 doses. After the peak T cell response, and only then, were repertoires sampled.

A word on this clone: What it binds is not known.

Libraries were prepared by immunoSEQ multiplex PCR; TCRdb keeps only in-frame clonotypes and omits some of them. The sample has around 150,000 clones, 90% to 95% seen once; the top ten hold approximately 4.6%. This CDR3 is built from 16 residues. In germline, CDR1 is MDHEN, CDR2 SYDVKM. Trimming removed 7 bases from V and 0 bases from J, with 16 bases in between. This receptor was taken from an adult who received the AZD1222 COVID-19 vaccine. This chain links TRBV28 with TRBJ2-4; possibly TRBD2 for D (6 bases). The material sequenced was peripheral blood, taken 28 days after the second AZD1222 dose. The CDR3 loop is CASTELTSGAKNIQYF. The CDR3 DNA follows: TGTGCCAGCACCGAGTTGACTAGTGGAGCCAAAAACATTCAGTACTTC.